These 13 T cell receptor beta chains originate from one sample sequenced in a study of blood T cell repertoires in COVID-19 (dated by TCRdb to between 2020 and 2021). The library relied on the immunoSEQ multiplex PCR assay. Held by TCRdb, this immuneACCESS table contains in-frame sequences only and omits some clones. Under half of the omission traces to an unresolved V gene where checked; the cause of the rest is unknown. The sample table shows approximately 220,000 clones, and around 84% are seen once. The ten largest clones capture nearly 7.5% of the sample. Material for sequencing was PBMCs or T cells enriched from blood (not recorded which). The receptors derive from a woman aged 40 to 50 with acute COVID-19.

The DNA for the CDR3 is TGTGCCAGCAGTTCACCAGGGACTAGCGGGACCAGCCAGCAGTTCTTC. This encodes CASSSPGTSGTSQQFF. The chain combines TRBV6-5 with TRBJ2-1; 13 bases match TRBD2. The V segment lost 4 bases and the J segment 11 bases; nucleotides outside the gene matches: 11. Per the germline V gene, CDR1 is MNHEY and CDR2 is SVGAGI. The CDR3 runs to 16 residues.

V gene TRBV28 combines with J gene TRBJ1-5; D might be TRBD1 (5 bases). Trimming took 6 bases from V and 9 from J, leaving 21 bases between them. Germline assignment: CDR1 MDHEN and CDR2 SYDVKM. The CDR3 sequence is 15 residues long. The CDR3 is CASSFLNHRIRPQHF. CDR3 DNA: TGTGCCAGCAGCTTCCTGAACCACAGGATTCGGCCCCAGCATTTT.

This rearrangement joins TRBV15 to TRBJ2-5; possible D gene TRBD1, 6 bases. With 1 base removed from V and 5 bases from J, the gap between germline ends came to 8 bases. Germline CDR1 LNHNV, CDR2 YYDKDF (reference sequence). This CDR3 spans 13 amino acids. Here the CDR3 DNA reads TGTGCCACCAGCAGAGGGGACACGGAGACCCAGTACTTC. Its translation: CATSRGDTETQYF.

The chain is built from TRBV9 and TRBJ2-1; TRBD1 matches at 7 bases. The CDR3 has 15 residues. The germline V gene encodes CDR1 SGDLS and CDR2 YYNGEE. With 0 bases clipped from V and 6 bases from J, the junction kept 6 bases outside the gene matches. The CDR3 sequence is CASSVERGRVNEQFF. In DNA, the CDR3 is TGTGCCAGCAGCGTAGAGAGGGGGCGGGTCAATGAGCAGTTCTTC.

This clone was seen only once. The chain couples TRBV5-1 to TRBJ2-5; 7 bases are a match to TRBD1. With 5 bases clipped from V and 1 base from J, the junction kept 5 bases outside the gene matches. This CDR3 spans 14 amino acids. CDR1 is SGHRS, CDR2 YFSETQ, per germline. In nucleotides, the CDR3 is TGCGCCAGCAGTTACGGGACAGCCCAAGAGACCCAGTACTTC. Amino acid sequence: CASSYGTAQETQYF.

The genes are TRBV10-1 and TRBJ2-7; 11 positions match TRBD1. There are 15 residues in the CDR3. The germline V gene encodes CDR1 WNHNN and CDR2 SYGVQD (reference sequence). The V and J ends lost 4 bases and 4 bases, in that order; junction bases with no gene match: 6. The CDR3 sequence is CASSARTGGPYEQYF. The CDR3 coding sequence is TGCGCCAGCAGTGCCCGGACAGGGGGCCCATACGAGCAGTACTTC.

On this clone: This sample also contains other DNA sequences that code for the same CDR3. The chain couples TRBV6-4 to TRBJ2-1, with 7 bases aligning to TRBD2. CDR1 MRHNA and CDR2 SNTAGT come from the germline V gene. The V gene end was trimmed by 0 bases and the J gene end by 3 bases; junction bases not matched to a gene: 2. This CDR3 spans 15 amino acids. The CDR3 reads CASSDSTGGYNEQFF. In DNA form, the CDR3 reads TGTGCCAGCAGTGACTCGACGGGAGGCTACAATGAGCAGTTCTTC.

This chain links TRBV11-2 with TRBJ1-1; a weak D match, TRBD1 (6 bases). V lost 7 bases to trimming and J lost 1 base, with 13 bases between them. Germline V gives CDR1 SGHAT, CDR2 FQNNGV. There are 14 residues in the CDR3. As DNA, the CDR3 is TGTGCCAGCACCCTTGGGGGCTGGAACACTGAAGCTTTCTTT. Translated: CASTLGGWNTEAFF.

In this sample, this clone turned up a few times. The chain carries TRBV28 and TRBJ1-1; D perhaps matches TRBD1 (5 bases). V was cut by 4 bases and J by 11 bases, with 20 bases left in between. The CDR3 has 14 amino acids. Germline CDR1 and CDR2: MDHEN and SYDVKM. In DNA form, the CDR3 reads TGTGCCAGCAGTTGGAGTCTGGGGAAGGGGAATGCTTTCTTT. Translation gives CASSWSLGKGNAFF.

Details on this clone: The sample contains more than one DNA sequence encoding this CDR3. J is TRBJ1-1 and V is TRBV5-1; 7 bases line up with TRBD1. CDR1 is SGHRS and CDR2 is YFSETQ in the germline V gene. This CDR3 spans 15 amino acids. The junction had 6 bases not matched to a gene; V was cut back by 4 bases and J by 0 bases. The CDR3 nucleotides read TGCGCCAGCAGCCTCAGGACAGGTATGAACACTGAAGCTTTCTTT. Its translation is CASSLRTGMNTEAFF.

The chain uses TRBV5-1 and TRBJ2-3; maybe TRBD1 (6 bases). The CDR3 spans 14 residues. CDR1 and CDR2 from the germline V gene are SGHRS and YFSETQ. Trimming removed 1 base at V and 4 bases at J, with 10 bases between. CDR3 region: CASSLTGFPDTQYF. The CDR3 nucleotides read TGCGCCAGCAGCTTGACAGGGTTTCCAGATACGCAGTATTTT.

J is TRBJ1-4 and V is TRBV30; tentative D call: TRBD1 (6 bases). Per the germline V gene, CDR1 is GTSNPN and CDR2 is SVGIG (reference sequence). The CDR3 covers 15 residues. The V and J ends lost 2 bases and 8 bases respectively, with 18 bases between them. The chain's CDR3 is CAWSLGGGAGEKLFF. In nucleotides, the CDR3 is TGTGCCTGGAGTCTAGGGGGGGGCGCGGGGGAAAAACTGTTTTTT.

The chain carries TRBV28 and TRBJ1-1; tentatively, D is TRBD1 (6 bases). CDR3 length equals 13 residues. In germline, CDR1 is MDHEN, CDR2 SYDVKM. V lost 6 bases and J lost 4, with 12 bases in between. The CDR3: CASRPSGATEAFF. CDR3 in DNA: TGTGCCAGCAGGCCCTCAGGGGCCACTGAAGCTTTCTTT. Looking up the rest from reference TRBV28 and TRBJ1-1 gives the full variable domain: DVKVTQSSRYLVKRTGEKVFLECVQDMDHENMFWYRQDPGLGLRLIYFSYDVKMKEKGDIPEGYSVSREKKERFSLILESASTNQTSMYLCASRPSGATEAFFGQGTRLTVV.